This T cell receptor (beta chain) emerged from a study of cytomegalovirus exposure and HLA in healthy donors. Findings and caveats of the study: Most CMV-associated TCR beta chains appeared HLA-restricted in a later analysis.

It was with 60 Vbeta and 13 Jbeta primers that the PCR ran. The repertoire was sequenced with immunoSEQ multiplex PCR; TCRdb's copy has only in-frame clones and lacks some. The sample has a few hundred thousand clones; less than 85% are singletons. This clone showed up just a few times. What it recognizes is unknown. With 2 bases removed from V and 7 bases from J, the gap between germline ends came to 11 bases. Germline-derived CDR1 and CDR2 are MNHEY and SVGAGI. The CDR3 has 13 residues. V usage is TRBV6-5 and J usage is TRBJ1-1; unclear D gene. Sequencing was carried out using PBMCs. The clonotype originates from a girl aged 2 to 10 in good health and CMV-seronegative. CDR3 protein: CASSYIMGGEAFF. For the CDR3, the DNA is TGTGCCAGCAGTTACATTATGGGAGGTGAAGCTTTCTTT.